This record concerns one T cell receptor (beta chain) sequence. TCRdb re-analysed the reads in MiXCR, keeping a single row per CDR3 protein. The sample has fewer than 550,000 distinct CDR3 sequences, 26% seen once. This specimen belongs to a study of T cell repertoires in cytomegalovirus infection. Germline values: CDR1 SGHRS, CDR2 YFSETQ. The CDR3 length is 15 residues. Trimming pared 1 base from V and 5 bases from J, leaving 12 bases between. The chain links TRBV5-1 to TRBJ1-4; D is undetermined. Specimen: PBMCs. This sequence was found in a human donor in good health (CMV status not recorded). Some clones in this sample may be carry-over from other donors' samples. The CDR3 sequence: CASSLFHSENEKLFF. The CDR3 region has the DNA TGCGCCAGCAGCTTGTTCCATTCGGAGAATGAAAAACTGTTTTTT.